These T cell receptor beta chains were read from a single sample in a study of cytomegalovirus exposure and HLA in healthy donors. TCRdb's copy holds only in-frame clones and misses some; the assay was immunoSEQ multiplex PCR. This sample's table reports just over 200,000 clones. The sample was PBMCs. The source is a girl aged 2 to 9 in good health and CMV-seropositive. CDR3s include the opening cysteine and the closing phenylalanine or tryptophan. The D gene is left open where the match is weak.

J gene,V gene,D gene,CDR3 protein,CDR3 DNA
TRBJ2-7,TRBV6-5,TRBD1,CASSPTGTPYEQYF,TGTGCCAGCAGTCCGACAGGGACACCCTACGAGCAGTACTTC
TRBJ2-7,TRBV30,TRBD1,CACQSLQGYEQYF,TGTGCCTGCCAATCCTTACAGGGGTACGAGCAGTACTTC
TRBJ2-7,TRBV5-4,.,CASSPGYSYEQYF,TGTGCCAGCAGCCCCGGGTACTCCTACGAGCAGTACTTC
TRBJ2-1,TRBV15,.,CATRSQGMRANEQFF,TGTGCCACCAGAAGTCAGGGGATGAGGGCCAATGAGCAGTTCTTC
TRBJ1-4,TRBV30,TRBD1,CAWSVRGGTVSAEKLFF,TGTGCCTGGAGTGTACGGGGTGGGACAGTTAGTGCTGAAAAACTGTTTTTT
TRBJ2-1,TRBV2,TRBD2,CASSESGAYNEQFF,TGTGCCAGCAGTGAAAGCGGGGCCTACAATGAGCAGTTCTTC
TRBJ1-5,TRBV7-8,.,CASSLAGRGQPQHF,TGTGCCAGCAGCTTAGCAGGACGGGGACAGCCCCAGCATTTT
TRBJ2-7,TRBV5-1,.,CASSSLQGLGYEQYF,TGCGCCAGCAGCTCCCTACAGGGATTGGGCTACGAGCAGTACTTC
TRBJ2-7,TRBV10-1,TRBD2,CASSEFGAAPGGGYEQYF,TGCGCCAGCAGTGAGTTCGGTGCGGCCCCGGGAGGTGGCTACGAGCAGTACTTC
TRBJ2-3,TRBV7-6,.,CASSPRSPKTDTQYF,TGTGCCAGCAGCCCCCGGAGTCCAAAGACAGATACGCAGTATTTT
TRBJ2-1,TRBV6-5,.,CASSYDGVEQFF,TGTGCCAGCAGTTACGACGGGGTAGAGCAGTTCTTC
TRBJ1-2,TRBV30,TRBD1,CAWSPTGTEGYTF,TGTGCCTGGAGTCCGACAGGGACGGAGGGCTACACCTTC
TRBJ2-5,TRBV19,.,CASSNNQETQYF,TGTGCCAGTAGTAACAATCAAGAGACCCAGTACTTC
TRBJ2-7,TRBV19,TRBD2,CAALTETSGPQASYEQYF,TGTGCCGCCTTAACTGAGACTAGCGGGCCTCAGGCCTCCTACGAGCAGTACTTC
TRBJ1-5,TRBV10-3,.,CAAGGGENQPQHF,TGTGCCGCAGGAGGAGGCGAAAATCAGCCCCAGCATTTT
TRBJ1-1,TRBV5-6,.,CASNHRGRGTEAFF,TGTGCCAGCAACCACCGTGGCCGCGGAACTGAAGCTTTCTTT
TRBJ2-5,TRBV7-2,.,CASSSSGGEWETQYF,TGTGCCAGCAGCTCGTCCGGGGGAGAATGGGAGACCCAGTACTTC
TRBJ1-4,TRBV5-1,.,CASSLGAWNEKLFF,TGCGCCAGCAGCTTGGGGGCGTGGAATGAAAAACTGTTTTTT
TRBJ2-3,TRBV5-1,TRBD1,CASSQIQGAGDTQYF,TGCGCCAGCAGCCAGATACAGGGGGCCGGGGATACGCAGTATTTT
TRBJ2-7,TRBV19,TRBD2,CASKGGSGRAYEQYF,TGTGCCAGTAAGGGTGGTAGCGGGAGAGCCTACGAGCAGTACTTC
TRBJ1-1,TRBV5-5,.,CASSLRTEAFF,TGTGCCAGCAGCTTGCGCACTGAAGCTTTCTTT
TRBJ2-7,TRBV27,TRBD2,CASRPLAGGREQYF,TGTGCCAGCAGACCACTAGCGGGAGGGCGGGAGCAGTACTTC
TRBJ1-4,TRBV5-1,TRBD1,CASSFSDRGRYEKLFF,TGCGCCAGCAGCTTTTCCGACAGGGGCCGATATGAAAAACTGTTTTTT
TRBJ1-4,TRBV6-6,TRBD1,CASSYGQAGEKLFF,TGTGCCAGCAGTTACGGACAGGCGGGTGAAAAACTGTTTTTT
TRBJ2-3,TRBV30,.,CAWRYIHGGSTDTQYF,TGTGCCTGGAGGTATATTCACGGCGGGAGCACAGATACGCAGTATTTT
TRBJ2-7,TRBV5-1,TRBD2,CASSLKAGVYEQYF,TGCGCCAGCAGCTTGAAAGCGGGAGTGTACGAGCAGTACTTC
TRBJ2-7,TRBV5-1,.,CASSLDAAKPYEQYF,TGCGCCAGCAGCTTGGATGCGGCCAAGCCCTACGAGCAGTACTTC
TRBJ2-5,TRBV7-2,TRBD1,CASSLTGGETQYF,TGTGCCAGCAGCTTAACAGGGGGGGAGACCCAGTACTTC
TRBJ2-7,TRBV4-2,.,CASSQVGADTSYEQYF,TGTGCCAGCAGCCAAGTAGGCGCTGACACCTCCTACGAGCAGTACTTC
TRBJ2-3,TRBV28,TRBD2,CASSTITSGRATQYF,TGTGCCAGCAGTACGATAACTAGCGGGAGGGCTACGCAGTATTTT
TRBJ1-1,TRBV30,TRBD1,CAWRQGVTGWTEAFF,TGTGCCTGGAGACAGGGGGTAACAGGGTGGACTGAAGCTTTCTTT
TRBJ2-2,TRBV6-1,.,CASSESHLNTGELFF,TGTGCCAGCAGTGAGAGTCACCTTAACACCGGGGAGCTGTTTTTT
TRBJ2-4,TRBV9,.,CASSVVRVAPRAMAKNIQYF,TGTGCCAGCAGCGTAGTCCGGGTGGCTCCCAGGGCCATGGCCAAAAACATTCAGTACTTC
TRBJ2-7,TRBV5-4,TRBD2,CASSTPGGQPDRGFEQYF,TGTGCCAGCAGTACACCGGGAGGGCAGCCAGACCGGGGATTTGAGCAGTACTTC
TRBJ1-5,TRBV7-6,.,CASSLASGGYQPQHF,TGTGCCAGCAGCTTAGCAAGTGGCGGATATCAGCCCCAGCATTTT
TRBJ2-7,TRBV28,.,CASQTQPYEQYF,TGTGCCAGCCAGACTCAACCCTACGAGCAGTACTTC
TRBJ1-3,TRBV11-1,TRBD1,CASSSRQGASGNTIYF,TGTGCCAGCAGCTCCAGACAGGGGGCGAGTGGAAACACCATATATTTT
TRBJ2-1,TRBV10-3,.,CAISEPTSNEQFF,TGTGCCATCAGTGAGCCGACTAGCAATGAGCAGTTCTTC
TRBJ1-2,TRBV4-1,TRBD1,CASSHDIWQGEEDGYTF,TGCGCCAGCAGCCATGACATTTGGCAGGGGGAAGAGGATGGCTACACCTTC
TRBJ1-4,TRBV7-6,TRBD1,CASSLGDRGPNEKLFF,TGTGCCAGCAGCTTGGGAGACAGGGGGCCTAATGAAAAACTGTTTTTT
TRBJ2-1,TRBV6-1,.,CASSEASVRHNEQFF,TGTGCCAGCAGTGAAGCTAGCGTTCGCCACAATGAGCAGTTCTTC
TRBJ2-7,TRBV18,.,CASSPRAATYEQYF,TGTGCCAGCTCACCCAGGGCCGCTACCTACGAGCAGTACTTC
TRBJ2-7,TRBV9,.,CASSVGGGVSYEQYF,TGTGCCAGCAGCGTAGGGGGCGGAGTGAGCTACGAGCAGTACTTC
TRBJ2-7,TRBV18,.,CASSPGTISYEQYF,TGTGCCAGCTCACCAGGGACAATTTCCTACGAGCAGTACTTC
TRBJ1-1,TRBV28,.,CASSLQAPEAFF,TGTGCCAGCAGTTTACAGGCCCCTGAAGCTTTCTTT
TRBJ1-1,TRBV6-1,TRBD1,CASTHRGLNTEAFF,TGTGCCAGCACCCACAGGGGACTGAACACTGAAGCTTTCTTT
TRBJ2-1,TRBV11-2,TRBD2,CASSRSGRAAYNEQFF,TGTGCCAGCAGCCGGAGCGGGAGGGCCGCCTACAATGAGCAGTTCTTC
TRBJ2-7,TRBV7-9,TRBD2,CASSLAGGRFYEQYF,TGTGCCAGCAGCTTAGCGGGGGGGAGGTTCTACGAGCAGTACTTC
TRBJ2-5,TRBV27,.,CASRVSSGGKTQYF,TGTGCCAGCAGGGTATCCTCAGGGGGGAAGACCCAGTACTTC
TRBJ2-3,TRBV5-1,TRBD1,CASSLTGVGDTQYF,TGCGCCAGCAGCTTGACAGGGGTCGGAGATACGCAGTATTTT
TRBJ2-1,TRBV6-1,TRBD2,CASSEAGGSGRGYNEQFF,TGTGCCAGCAGTGAAGCTGGGGGTAGCGGGAGAGGGTACAATGAGCAGTTCTTC
TRBJ2-3,TRBV9,TRBD2,CASSVDSGRGDTQYF,TGTGCCAGCAGCGTAGATAGCGGGAGGGGGGATACGCAGTATTTT
TRBJ2-4,TRBV6-5,.,CASSYSRGPGGIQYF,TGTGCCAGCAGTTACTCGAGAGGGCCGGGCGGCATTCAGTACTTC
TRBJ2-3,TRBV5-1,.,CASSLAGQTTDTQYF,TGCGCCAGCAGCTTGGCCGGACAGACCACAGATACGCAGTATTTT
TRBJ2-6,TRBV28,.,CASSPGLPGSGANVLTF,TGTGCCAGCAGTCCCGGCCTCCCCGGGTCTGGGGCCAACGTCCTGACTTTC
TRBJ2-1,TRBV4-2,.,CASSQGVAGSSYNEQFF,TGTGCCAGCAGCCAAGGTGTGGCCGGGAGCTCCTACAATGAGCAGTTCTTC
TRBJ2-5,TRBV18,.,CASSPRIQETQYF,TGTGCCAGCTCACCCCGTATCCAAGAGACCCAGTACTTC
TRBJ2-7,TRBV13,TRBD2,CASSSRTSGELEQHF,TGTGCCAGCAGCTCCCGGACTAGCGGGGAGCTCGAGCAGCACTTC